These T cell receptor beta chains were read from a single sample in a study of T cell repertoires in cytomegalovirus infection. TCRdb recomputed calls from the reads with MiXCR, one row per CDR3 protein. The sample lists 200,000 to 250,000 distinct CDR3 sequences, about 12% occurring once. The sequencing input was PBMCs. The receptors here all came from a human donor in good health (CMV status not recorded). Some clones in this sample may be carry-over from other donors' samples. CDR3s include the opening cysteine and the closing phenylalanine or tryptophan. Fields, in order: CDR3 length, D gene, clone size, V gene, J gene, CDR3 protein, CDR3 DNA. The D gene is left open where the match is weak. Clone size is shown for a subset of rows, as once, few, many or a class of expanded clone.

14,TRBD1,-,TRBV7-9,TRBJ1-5,CASSPLTGTQPQHF,TGTGCCAGCAGCCCCCTGACAGGGACTCAGCCCCAGCATTTT
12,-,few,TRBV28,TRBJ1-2,CASRRENYGYTF,TGTGCCAGCAGGAGGGAGAACTATGGCTACACCTTC
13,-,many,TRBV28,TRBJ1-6,CASTSRVDSPLHF,TGTGCCAGCACGAGCAGAGTCGACTCACCCCTCCACTTT
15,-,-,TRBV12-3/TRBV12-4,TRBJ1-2,CASSLGGGMFYGYTF,TGTGCCAGCAGTTTAGGCGGCGGGATGTTTTATGGCTACACCTTC
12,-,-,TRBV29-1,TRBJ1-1,CSAREQGSEAFF,TGCAGCGCCAGGGAACAGGGAAGTGAAGCTTTCTTT
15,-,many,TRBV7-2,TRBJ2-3,CASIKRTLTTDTQYF,TGTGCCAGCATCAAACGGACCCTCACCACAGATACGCAGTATTTT
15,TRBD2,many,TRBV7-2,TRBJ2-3,CASTWTSGSTDTQYF,TGTGCAAGCACTTGGACTAGCGGGTCCACAGATACGCAGTATTTT
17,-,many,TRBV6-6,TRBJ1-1,CASSSTPGRGENTEAFF,TGTGCCAGCAGTTCAACCCCCGGGAGGGGGGAGAACACTGAAGCTTTCTTT
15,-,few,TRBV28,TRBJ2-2,CASSLSFLTAGELFF,TGTGCCAGCAGTTTGAGCTTCCTAACGGCCGGGGAGCTGTTTTTT
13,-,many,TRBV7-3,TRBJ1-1,CASGEALNTEAFF,TGTGCCAGCGGCGAGGCCCTGAACACTGAAGCTTTCTTT
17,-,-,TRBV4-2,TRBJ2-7,CASSQFRGQLSSYEQYF,TGTGCCAGCAGCCAATTCCGCGGACAGCTCAGCTCCTACGAGCAGTACTTC
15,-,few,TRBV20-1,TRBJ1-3,CSARDSGRERNTIYF,TGCAGTGCTAGAGATTCCGGCAGGGAGAGAAACACCATATATTTT
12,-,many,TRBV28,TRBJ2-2,CASNVLTGELFF,TGTGCCAGCAATGTGCTCACCGGGGAGCTGTTTTTT
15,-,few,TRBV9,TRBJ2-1,CASSGASEHIYEQFF,TGTGCCAGTTCAGGAGCTAGCGAGCATATCTATGAGCAGTTCTTC
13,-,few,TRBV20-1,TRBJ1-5,CSASTGRNQPQHF,TGCAGTGCTTCAACAGGTCGTAATCAGCCCCAGCATTTT
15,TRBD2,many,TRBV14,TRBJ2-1,CASSSGTSGFNEQFF,TGTGCCAGCAGCTCCGGGACTAGCGGTTTCAATGAGCAGTTCTTC
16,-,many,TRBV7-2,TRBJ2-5,CASSLGSGAGGETQYF,TGTGCCAGCAGCTTAGGCTCAGGTGCCGGGGGTGAGACCCAGTACTTC
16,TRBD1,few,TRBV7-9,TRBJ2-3,CASSSPETGGRDTQYF,TGTGCCAGCAGCTCCCCGGAGACAGGGGGCAGGGATACGCAGTATTTT
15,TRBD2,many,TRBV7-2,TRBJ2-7,CASSFRGDYSYEQYF,TGTGCCAGCAGCTTTCGAGGGGACTACTCCTACGAGCAGTACTTC
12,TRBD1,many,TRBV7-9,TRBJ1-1,CASSLDRSEAFF,TGTGCCAGCAGCTTGGACAGGTCTGAAGCTTTCTTT
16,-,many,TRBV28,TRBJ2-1,CASSLSSGGPYNEQFF,TGTGCCAGCAGTTTATCGTCAGGGGGGCCCTACAATGAGCAGTTCTTC
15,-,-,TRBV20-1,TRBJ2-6,CSARGEFSGANVLTF,TGCAGTGCTAGAGGAGAGTTCTCTGGGGCCAACGTCCTGACTTTC
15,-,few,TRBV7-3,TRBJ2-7,CASSFYHRASYEQYF,TGTGCCAGCAGCTTCTATCACAGGGCCTCCTACGAGCAGTACTTC
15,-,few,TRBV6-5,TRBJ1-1,CASSTPQRANTEAFF,TGTGCCAGCAGTACCCCTCAAAGGGCGAACACTGAAGCTTTCTTT
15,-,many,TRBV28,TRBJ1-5,CASSGHTGSLQPQHF,TGTGCCAGCAGTGGCCATACAGGGTCCCTCCAGCCCCAGCATTTT
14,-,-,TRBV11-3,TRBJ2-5,CASSLTTSEETQYF,TGTGCCAGCAGCTTAACCACCTCGGAAGAGACCCAGTACTTC
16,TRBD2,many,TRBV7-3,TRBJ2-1,CASSLIRGSSYNEQFF,TGTGCCAGCAGCTTAATCCGCGGGAGCTCCTACAATGAGCAGTTCTTC
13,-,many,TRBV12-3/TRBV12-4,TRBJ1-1,CASSPIGGTEAFF,TGTGCCAGCAGTCCCATTGGTGGGACTGAAGCTTTCTTT
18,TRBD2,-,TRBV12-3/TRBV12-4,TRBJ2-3,CASRHPRTSGGAGDTQYF,TGTGCCAGCAGGCATCCCAGGACTAGCGGGGGGGCCGGAGATACGCAGTATTTT
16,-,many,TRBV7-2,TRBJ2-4,CASSLQGTRWKNIQYF,TGTGCCAGCAGCCTCCAAGGGACCCGGTGGAAAAACATTCAGTACTTC
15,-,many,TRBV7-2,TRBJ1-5,CASSLAQGVGQPQHF,TGTGCCAGCAGCTTAGCGCAAGGGGTTGGTCAGCCCCAGCATTTT
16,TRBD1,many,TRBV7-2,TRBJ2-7,CASSPYRQGGSYEQYF,TGTGCCAGCAGCCCTTATAGACAGGGGGGCTCCTACGAGCAGTACTTC
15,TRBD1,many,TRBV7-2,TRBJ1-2,CASSLDGTGGIGYTF,TGTGCCAGCAGCTTAGACGGGACAGGGGGCATAGGCTACACCTTC
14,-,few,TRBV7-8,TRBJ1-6,CASSLRRGDSPLHF,TGTGCCAGCAGTCTGCGAAGAGGAGATTCACCCCTCCACTTT
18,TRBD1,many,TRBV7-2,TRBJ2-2,CASSLGIVGTGWTGELFF,TGTGCCAGCAGCTTAGGGATAGTCGGGACAGGGTGGACCGGGGAGCTGTTTTTT
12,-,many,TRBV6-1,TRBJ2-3,CASRAELWTQYF,TGTGCCAGCAGGGCTGAACTTTGGACGCAGTATTTT
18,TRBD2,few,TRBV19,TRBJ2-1,CASSKGGLAGGQHNEQFF,TGTGCCAGTAGTAAGGGGGGACTAGCGGGAGGACAACATAATGAGCAGTTCTTC
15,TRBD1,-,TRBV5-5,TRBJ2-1,CASSFGTALDNEQFF,TGTGCCAGCAGTTTCGGGACAGCCTTGGACAATGAGCAGTTCTTC
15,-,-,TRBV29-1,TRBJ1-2,CSVEPRNHGDFGYTF,TGCAGCGTTGAACCTAGGAACCATGGGGATTTTGGCTACACCTTC
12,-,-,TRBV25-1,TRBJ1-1,CASSRKNTEAFF,TGTGCCAGCAGTCGGAAGAACACTGAAGCTTTCTTT
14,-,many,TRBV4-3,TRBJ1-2,CASSQDRGGAGYTF,TGCGCCAGCAGCCAAGATCGGGGAGGGGCTGGCTACACCTTC
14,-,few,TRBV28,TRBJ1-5,CASSFPGGHQPQHF,TGTGCCAGCAGTTTTCCCGGGGGTCATCAGCCCCAGCATTTT
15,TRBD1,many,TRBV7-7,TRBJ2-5,CASRPGTGGGESQYF,TGTGCCAGCAGACCCGGGACAGGGGGCGGGGAGAGCCAGTACTTC
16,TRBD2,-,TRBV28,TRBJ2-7,CASSLTQSATGGEQYF,TGTGCCAGCAGCCTAACCCAAAGTGCTACGGGGGGCGAGCAGTACTTC
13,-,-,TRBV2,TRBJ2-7,CASSEVREYEQYF,TGTGCCAGCAGTGAGGTCAGGGAATACGAGCAGTACTTC
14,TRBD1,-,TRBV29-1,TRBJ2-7,CSVDAGQGRAEQYF,TGCAGCGTTGATGCAGGACAGGGCCGGGCCGAGCAGTACTTC
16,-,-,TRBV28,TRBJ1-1,CASSLLSGGRNTEAFF,TGTGCCAGCAGTTTACTCTCGGGAGGGAGGAACACTGAAGCTTTCTTT
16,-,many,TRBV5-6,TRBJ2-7,CASSLVGRGSSYEQYF,TGTGCCAGCAGCTTGGTGGGGCGGGGAAGCTCCTACGAGCAGTACTTC
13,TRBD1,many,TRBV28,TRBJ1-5,CASSGQGGQPQHF,TGTGCCAGCAGTGGACAGGGCGGTCAGCCCCAGCATTTT
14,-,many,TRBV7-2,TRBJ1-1,CASSVSGGSTEAFF,TGTGCCAGCAGCGTAAGTGGAGGGAGCACTGAAGCTTTCTTT
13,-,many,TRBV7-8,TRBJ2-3,CASSLGEGDTQYF,TGTGCCAGCAGCTTGGGGGAAGGAGATACGCAGTATTTT
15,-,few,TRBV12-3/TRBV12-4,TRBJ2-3,CASSLRGARTDTQYF,TGTGCCAGTTCGCTTCGGGGGGCAAGGACAGATACGCAGTATTTT
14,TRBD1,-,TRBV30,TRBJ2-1,CAWSAGTGVREQFF,TGTGCCTGGAGTGCCGGGACAGGGGTTCGGGAGCAGTTCTTC
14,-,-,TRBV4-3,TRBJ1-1,CASSQGGMNTEAFF,TGCGCCAGCAGCCAAGGCGGCATGAACACTGAAGCTTTCTTT
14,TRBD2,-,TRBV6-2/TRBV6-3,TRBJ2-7,CASRRSAGGDEQYF,TGTGCCAGCAGGAGATCAGCGGGAGGGGACGAGCAGTACTTC
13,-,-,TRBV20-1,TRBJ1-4,CSARDKEGEKLFF,TGCAGTGCTAGAGATAAAGAGGGGGAAAAACTGTTTTTT
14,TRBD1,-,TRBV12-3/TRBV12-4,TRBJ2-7,CASSLTGKFYEQYF,TGTGCCAGCAGCCTGACAGGGAAGTTCTACGAGCAGTACTTC
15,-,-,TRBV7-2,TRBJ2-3,CASSLEGGTAYTQYF,TGTGCCAGCAGCTTAGAGGGGGGTACTGCTTATACGCAGTATTTT
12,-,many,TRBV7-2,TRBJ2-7,CASSSLSYEQYF,TGTGCCAGCAGCTCCCTCTCCTACGAGCAGTACTTC
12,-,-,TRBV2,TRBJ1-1,CATSLSSRRAFF,TGTGCCACCAGCTTGAGTAGTCGGAGAGCTTTCTTT